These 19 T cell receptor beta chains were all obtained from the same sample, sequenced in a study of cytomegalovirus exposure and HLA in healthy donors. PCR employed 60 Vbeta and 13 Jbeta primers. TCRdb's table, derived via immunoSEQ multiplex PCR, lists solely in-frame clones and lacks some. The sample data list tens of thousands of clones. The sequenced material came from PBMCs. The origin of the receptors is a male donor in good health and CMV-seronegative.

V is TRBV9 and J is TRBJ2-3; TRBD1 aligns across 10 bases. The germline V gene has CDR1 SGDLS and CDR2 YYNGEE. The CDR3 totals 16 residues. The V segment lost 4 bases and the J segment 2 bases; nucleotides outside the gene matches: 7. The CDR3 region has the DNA TGTGCCAGCAGCCCAACTGGACAGGGGGTCACAGATACGCAGTATTTT. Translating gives CASSPTGQGVTDTQYF.

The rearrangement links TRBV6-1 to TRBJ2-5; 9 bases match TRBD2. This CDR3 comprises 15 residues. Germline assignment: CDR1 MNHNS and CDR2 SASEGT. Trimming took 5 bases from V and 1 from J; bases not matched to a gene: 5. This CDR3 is CASSLTSGFQETQYF. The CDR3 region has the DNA TGTGCCAGCAGTCTTACTAGCGGGTTCCAAGAGACCCAGTACTTC.

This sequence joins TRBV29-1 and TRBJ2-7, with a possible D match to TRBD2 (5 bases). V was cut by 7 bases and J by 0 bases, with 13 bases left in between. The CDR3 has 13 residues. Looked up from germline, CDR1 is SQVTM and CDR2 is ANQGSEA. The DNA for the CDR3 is TGCAGCGCCGGGGTTAGGGACTCCTACGAGCAGTACTTC. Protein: CSAGVRDSYEQYF.

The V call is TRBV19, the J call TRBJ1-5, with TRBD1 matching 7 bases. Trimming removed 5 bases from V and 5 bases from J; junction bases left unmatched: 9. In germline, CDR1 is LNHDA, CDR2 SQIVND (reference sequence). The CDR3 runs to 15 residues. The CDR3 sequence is CASSARDREYQPQHF. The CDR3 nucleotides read TGTGCCAGTAGTGCTCGAGACAGGGAATATCAGCCCCAGCATTTT.

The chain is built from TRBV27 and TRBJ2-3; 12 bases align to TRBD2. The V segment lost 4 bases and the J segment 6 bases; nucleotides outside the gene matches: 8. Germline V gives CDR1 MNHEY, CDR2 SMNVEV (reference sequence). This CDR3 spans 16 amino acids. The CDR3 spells CASSSPSGGAGDTQYF. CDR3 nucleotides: TGTGCCAGCAGTTCGCCTAGCGGGGGGGCCGGGGATACGCAGTATTTT.

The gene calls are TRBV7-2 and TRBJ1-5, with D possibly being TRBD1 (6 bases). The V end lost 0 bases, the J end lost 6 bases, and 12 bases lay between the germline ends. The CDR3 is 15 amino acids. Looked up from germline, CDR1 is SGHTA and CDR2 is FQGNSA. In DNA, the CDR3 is TGTGCCAGCAGCTTAGCGGGGGGGGCGGCTCAGCCCCAGCATTTT. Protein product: CASSLAGGAAQPQHF.

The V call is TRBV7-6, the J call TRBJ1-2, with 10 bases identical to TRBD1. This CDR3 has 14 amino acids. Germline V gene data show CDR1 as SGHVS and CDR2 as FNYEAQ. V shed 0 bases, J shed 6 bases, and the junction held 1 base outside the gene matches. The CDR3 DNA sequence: TGTGCCAGCAGCTTAGCGGGACAGGGGAATGGCTACACCTTC. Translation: CASSLAGQGNGYTF.

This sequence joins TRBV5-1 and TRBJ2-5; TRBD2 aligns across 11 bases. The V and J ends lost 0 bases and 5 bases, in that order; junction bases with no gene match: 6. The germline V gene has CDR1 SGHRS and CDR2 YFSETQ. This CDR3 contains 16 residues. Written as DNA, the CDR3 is TGCGCCAGCAGCTTGGCTAGCGGGGGGCCGGAGGAGACCCAGTACTTC. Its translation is CASSLASGGPEETQYF.

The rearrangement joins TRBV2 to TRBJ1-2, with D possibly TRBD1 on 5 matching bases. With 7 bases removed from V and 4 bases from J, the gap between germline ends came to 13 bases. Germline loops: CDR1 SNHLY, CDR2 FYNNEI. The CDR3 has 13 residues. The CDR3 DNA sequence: TGTGCCAGCAACACAGGAAGGGGCTATGGCTACACCTTC. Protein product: CASNTGRGYGYTF.

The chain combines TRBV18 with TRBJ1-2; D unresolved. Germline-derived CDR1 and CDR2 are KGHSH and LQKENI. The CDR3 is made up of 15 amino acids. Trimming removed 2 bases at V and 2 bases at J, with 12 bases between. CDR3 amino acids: CASSPDNLANYGYTF. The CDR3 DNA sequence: TGTGCCAGCTCACCAGACAATCTAGCCAACTATGGCTACACCTTC.

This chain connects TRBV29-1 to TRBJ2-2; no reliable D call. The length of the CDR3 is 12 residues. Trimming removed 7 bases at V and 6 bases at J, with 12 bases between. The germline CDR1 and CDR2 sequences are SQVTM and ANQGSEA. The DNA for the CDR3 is TGCAGCGCCGGGTTCCGGTCCGGGGAGCTGTTTTTT. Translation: CSAGFRSGELFF.

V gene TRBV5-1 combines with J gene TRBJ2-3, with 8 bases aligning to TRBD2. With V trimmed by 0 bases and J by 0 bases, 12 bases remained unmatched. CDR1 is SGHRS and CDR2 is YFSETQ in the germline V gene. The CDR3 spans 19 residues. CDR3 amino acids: CASSLGGGRLSASTDTQYF. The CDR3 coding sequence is TGCGCCAGCAGCTTGGGCGGGGGGCGGCTCTCTGCTAGCACAGATACGCAGTATTTT.

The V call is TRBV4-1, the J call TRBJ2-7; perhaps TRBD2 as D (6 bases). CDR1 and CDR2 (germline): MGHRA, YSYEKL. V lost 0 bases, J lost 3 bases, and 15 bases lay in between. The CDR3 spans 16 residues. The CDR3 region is CASSQDWEAPFYEQYF. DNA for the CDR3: TGCGCCAGCAGCCAAGACTGGGAGGCCCCATTCTACGAGCAGTACTTC.

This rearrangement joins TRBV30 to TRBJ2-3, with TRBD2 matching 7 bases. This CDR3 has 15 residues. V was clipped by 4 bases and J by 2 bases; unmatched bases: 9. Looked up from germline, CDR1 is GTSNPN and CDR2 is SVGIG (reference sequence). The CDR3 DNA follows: TGTGCCTGGATAGCAGCGGGGCTATCCACAGATACGCAGTATTTT. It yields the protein CAWIAAGLSTDTQYF.

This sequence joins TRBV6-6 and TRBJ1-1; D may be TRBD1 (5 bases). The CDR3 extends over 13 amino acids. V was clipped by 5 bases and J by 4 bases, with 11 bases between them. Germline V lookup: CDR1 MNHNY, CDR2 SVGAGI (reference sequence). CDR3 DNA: TGTGCCAGCAGTCAAGACAGCTCCACTGAAGCTTTCTTT. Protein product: CASSQDSSTEAFF.

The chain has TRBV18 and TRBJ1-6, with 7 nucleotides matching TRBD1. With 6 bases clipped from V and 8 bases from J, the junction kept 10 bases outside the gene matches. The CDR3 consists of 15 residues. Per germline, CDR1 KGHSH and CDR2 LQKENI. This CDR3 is CASSPNRGRDSPLHF. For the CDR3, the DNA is TGTGCCAGCTCCCCAAACAGGGGACGGGATTCACCCCTCCACTTT.

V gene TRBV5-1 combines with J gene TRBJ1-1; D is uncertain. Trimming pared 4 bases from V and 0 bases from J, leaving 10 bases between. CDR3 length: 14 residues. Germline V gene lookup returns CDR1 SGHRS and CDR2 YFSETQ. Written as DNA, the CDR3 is TGCGCCAGCAGCAGGAGCGGCATGAACACTGAAGCTTTCTTT. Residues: CASSRSGMNTEAFF.

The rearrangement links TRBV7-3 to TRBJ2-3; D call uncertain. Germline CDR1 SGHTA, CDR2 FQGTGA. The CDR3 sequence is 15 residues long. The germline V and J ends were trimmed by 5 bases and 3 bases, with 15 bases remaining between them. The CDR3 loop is CASSNRLEETDTQYF. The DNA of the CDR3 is TGTGCCAGCAGCAACCGACTGGAAGAAACAGATACGCAGTATTTT.

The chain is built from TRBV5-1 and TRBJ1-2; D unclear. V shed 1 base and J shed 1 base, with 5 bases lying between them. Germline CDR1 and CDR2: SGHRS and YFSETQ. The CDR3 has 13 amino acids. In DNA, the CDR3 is TGCGCCAGCAGCTTGTCAGATAACTATGGCTACACCTTC. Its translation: CASSLSDNYGYTF.